The 16 T cell receptor beta chains presented below share a single source sample, sequenced in a study of monozygotic twins with inflammatory bowel disease. TCRdb re-called the 5' RACE reads and gives one entry per CDR3 protein, without DNA. Reported are more than 350,000 distinct CDR3 sequences; the ten largest clones contain about 2.6%. The specimen was blood. Source of these receptors: a human donor with ulcerative colitis or Crohn's disease, or a healthy co-twin of an affected twin (not recorded which).

This rearrangement joins TRBV20-1 to TRBJ2-1; TCRdb names TRBD1, which stays unverified in the absence of DNA. CDR1 and CDR2 from the germline V gene are DFQATT and SNEGSKA (reference sequence). The CDR3 is 19 amino acids. This chain's CDR3 is CSASGLTGGPQRGNNEQFF.

This rearrangement joins TRBV20-1 to TRBJ2-7. This CDR3 comprises 13 residues. Germline CDR1 and CDR2: DFQATT and SNEGSKA (reference sequence). The CDR3 sequence: CSVSRSSSYEQYF.

CDR3 protein: CAISESNAGSGANVLTF. This chain connects TRBV10-3 to TRBJ2-6. Germline V gene data show CDR1 as ENHRY and CDR2 as SYGVKD. The CDR3 length is 17 residues.

The chain combines TRBV5-1 with TRBJ2-7; TCRdb's assignment of TRBD1 cannot be checked, as there is no DNA. Germline-derived CDR1 and CDR2 are SGHRS and YFSETQ. There are 14 residues in the CDR3. The CDR3 here is CASSRTTGSYEQYF. The whole variable domain, filled in from reference TRBV5-1 and TRBJ2-7, reads KAGVTQTPRYLIKTRGQQVTLSCSPISGHRSVSWYQQTPGQGLQFLFEYFSETQRNKGNFPGRFSGRQFSNSRSEMNVSTLELGDSALYLCASSRTTGSYEQYFGPGTRLTVT.

CDR3: CASSLTLRTGAGAFF. V is TRBV12-3 or TRBV12-4 and J is TRBJ1-1; TCRdb proposes TRBD1, but this gene call is untestable without DNA. CDR3 length: 15 amino acids.

J is TRBJ2-3 and V is TRBV5-4. The CDR3 extends over 15 amino acids. CDR1 SGHNT and CDR2 YYREEE come from the germline V gene (reference sequence). The CDR3: CASSLPSGHTDTQYF.

The chain joins TRBV12-3 or TRBV12-4 to TRBJ2-1; TCRdb gives TRBD2 as the D gene, but with no DNA this cannot be confirmed. CDR3 length: 16 amino acids. The CDR3 loop reads CASSTDRRATYNEQFF.

The chain uses TRBV6-5 and TRBJ2-1. Looked up from germline, CDR1 is MNHEY and CDR2 is SVGAGI. The CDR3 runs to 13 residues. CDR3 loop: CASRVGSYNEQFF.

This sequence joins TRBV9 and TRBJ2-2. CDR1 is SGDLS, CDR2 YYNGEE, per germline. This CDR3 is 14 amino acids long. The CDR3 spells CASSVAPNTGELFF.

The chain uses TRBV28 and TRBJ2-7; TCRdb returns TRBD1, unconfirmable since there is no DNA. The CDR3 has 16 residues. Germline V gives CDR1 MDHEN, CDR2 SYDVKM. The CDR3 region is CASSLPGTGTTYEQYF.

The chain joins TRBV2 to TRBJ1-2; TCRdb names TRBD1, which stays unverified in the absence of DNA. The CDR3 spans 13 residues. From germline, CDR1 is SNHLY and CDR2 FYNNEI. CDR3 protein: CASSESLSYGYTF.

The gene calls are TRBV7-2 and TRBJ1-5; the TCRdb D gene call, TRBD1, has no DNA to confirm it. In germline, CDR1 is SGHTA, CDR2 FQGNSA. This CDR3 is built from 16 residues. The CDR3 loop reads CASSFDRPGGNQPQHF.

The V call is TRBV7-2, the J call TRBJ2-3; TCRdb designates TRBD1, a call that cannot be tested without DNA. There are 11 residues in the CDR3. From germline, CDR1 is SGHTA and CDR2 FQGNSA. CDR3 amino acids: CLTGNTDTQYF.

J is TRBJ2-7 and V is TRBV6-2 or TRBV6-3; TCRdb's D call, TRBD1, is unchecked because there is no DNA. This CDR3 spans 16 amino acids. CDR1 is MNHEY and CDR2 is SVGEGT in the germline V gene. The CDR3 here is CASSNSRDIRTYEQYF.

This chain joins TRBV19 and TRBJ2-3; the TRBD1 assignment by TCRdb is unverifiable without DNA. The CDR3 has 15 amino acids. The germline V gene encodes CDR1 LNHDA and CDR2 SQIVND (reference sequence). The CDR3 sequence: CASSGTGDPTDTQYF.

This chain joins TRBV3-1 and TRBJ2-2. CDR1 is LGHDT, CDR2 YNNKEL, per germline (reference sequence). The CDR3 has 14 amino acids. The CDR3 spells CASSQITGTGELFF.